The clone carrying this TCR beta chain showed up just once. The data originate from a study of PD-L1 blockade in urothelial cancer. Study as a whole: Before enrollment, 0 to 3 chemotherapy regimens had been given to patients.

Regarding time point: pretreatment peripheral blood. The table came from immunoSEQ multiplex PCR; TCRdb's copy has only in-frame clones and leaves some out. Counted here are tens of thousands of clones, around 81% occurring once; the ten biggest clones make up around 5.7%. This sample comprised PBMCs, obtained around atezolizumab (anti-PD-L1) treatment. The source of this sequence is a man between 70 and 80 years old with urothelial cancer.

CDR3: CASSARGGHYNSPLHF. As DNA, the CDR3 is TGCGCCAGCAGCGCCCGGGGGGGACACTATAATTCACCCCTCCACTTT. This rearrangement joins TRBV5-1 to TRBJ1-6, with D perhaps TRBD1 (6 bases). Trimming took 4 bases from V and 3 from J, leaving 14 bases between them. CDR3 length: 16 residues. Germline lookup yields CDR1 SGHRS and CDR2 YFSETQ.